The clone carrying this TCR beta chain has only one observation. CDR1 is MNHEY and CDR2 is SVGAGI in the germline V gene. V was clipped by 7 bases and J by 5 bases, with 8 bases between them. This CDR3 has 11 residues. This specimen belongs to a study of OX40 agonist ivuxolimab in advanced cancers. The protocol was immunoSEQ multiplex PCR, while the TCRdb copy is restricted to in-frame clones and leaves out a portion. The sample consists of about 82,000 clones, around 86% of them appearing once. The source of this sequence is an adult with an advanced solid tumor such as melanoma, head and neck, liver or kidney cancer. This chain uses TRBV6-5 with TRBJ1-1; tentatively, D is TRBD1 (6 bases). The sequencing here drew on CD4+ or CD8+ T cells sorted from blood, taken in a trial of the OX40 agonist ivuxolimab. This CDR3 reads CASTRGTEAFF. The CDR3 DNA sequence: TGTGCCAGCACCAGGGGTACTGAAGCTTTCTTT.